This T cell receptor (beta chain) was captured in a study of blood T cells in healthy people across ages (dated by TCRdb to between 2014 and 2017). Study-wide context: Template switching captured roughly one uniquely barcoded TCR beta cDNA molecule per two T cells in model experiments. The study measured age-related changes in TCR beta repertoire diversity using deep sequencing normalized with unique cDNA molecular identifiers. Donors were grouped into four age groups: young (average 16 years), middle-aged (roughly 38), aged (around 60) and long-lived (about 90). To avoid experimental bias, donors of different ages were distributed randomly across sequencing lanes. Using the same blood draw, the study looked at two additional independent replicas of 1 million unique cDNA reads for two donors, one aged 18 to 30 and the other aged 80 or older. Summary of the overall study and its limitations: Because donor CMV infection status was unknown, age-related changes in expanded clonotypes were potentially confounded. Compared with the aged group, the long-lived group had more naive CD4+ T cells, fewer expanded clones and increased TCR diversity, a pattern suggesting age selection. The percentage of naive T cells measured by flow cytometry correlated strongly with observed TCR beta diversity. As age increased, observed TCR beta diversity per million T cells dropped in a roughly linear way, and a significant reduction was already evident by age around 41. Estimates of total diversity based on one million sequenced T cells were regarded as lower bounds and as underestimates. Because profiling used bulk unsorted PBMCs, naive and antigen-experienced compartments could not be compared conclusively.

Systemically healthy Caucasian individuals from Russia, 35 to 50 in total and aged roughly 6 to 100 years, were included as donors. Roughly 9.5 milliliters of peripheral blood were drawn from each donor into EDTA-treated Vacutainer tubes. Ficoll-Paque density-gradient centrifugation was used to isolate PBMCs, with at least 7 million obtained per sample. Total RNA, at least 6 micrograms per sample, was extracted from PBMCs with Trizol reagent. For every donor, flow cytometry on a PBMC aliquot measured the percentage of naive CD45RAhigh/CD27high T cells. The library was prepared using 5' RACE. Sequencing was carried out with an Illumina HiSeq 2500. A second PCR of roughly 6 to 11 cycles was run with a J-beta primer mix and a sample-barcoded 5' primer. A unique molecular identifier was introduced onto each TCR beta cDNA molecule by a template-switch 5' adaptor carrying 12 random nucleotides. At least 2.5 million CDR3-containing paired-end reads were obtained from each sample. First-strand cDNA was synthesized from all RNA with the Mint cDNA synthesis kit, primed by a TRBC-specific oligonucleotide. After uracil-DNA glycosylase treatment, a first 18-cycle PCR used universal primers M1SS and BC2_uni_R on all cDNA. The authors' analysis ran thus. Normalization of each sample was performed by random selection of 1 million high-quality reads, each carrying a distinct molecular identifier. Instead of being binned into consensus sequences, reads with shared molecular identifiers were discarded. MiTCR, with a Q25 quality threshold and the strictest error-elimination algorithm, was used for CDR3 identification, clonotype clustering and error correction. Lower-bound total TCR beta diversity was estimated with a nonparametric unseen species model using Euler transformation. TCRdb's own reprocessing of the public reads used fastp at Q25 and MiXCR and kept productive beta chains. Duplicate CDR3 protein sequences are folded into a single record with the most common DNA and genes. The V and J calls follow TCRdb's processing rather than the paper's. The sample records 650,000 to 800,000 distinct CDR3 sequences, under 45% of which are singletons. The ten largest clones add up to around 21% of the sample.

A word on this clonotype: Its binding antigen is unknown. It has no much larger one-base neighbor in the sample; base qualities were not kept.

From the cysteine through the phenylalanine, the CDR3 covers 14 amino acids. The entry retains the CDR3 DNA only, 42 bases that are in frame from base 1. V is clipped by 0 bases and J by 6 bases, and the sequence between their germline boundaries is 11 bases long. CDR1 is given as DFQATT and CDR2 as SNEGSKA, both from the germline V gene (reference sequence). This receptor chain uses TRBV20-1 and TRBJ2-2; the D gene remains uncertain. Sequencing was carried out using blood. This receptor was identified in a man aged 55 to 70 in good health. The sequence in DNA is TGCAGTGCTAGAGATCCCCTACTATCCGGGGAGCTGTTTTTT. Its translation reads: CSARDPLLSGELFF.